The clone carrying this TCR beta chain was observed a few times. Its antigen is still unknown. The sample belongs to a study of blood T cells in healthy people across ages. Findings of the study overall: The study found more naive CD4+ cells and higher diversity in long-lived than aged donors. In the absence of known donor CMV status, changes in expanded clonotypes were possibly confounded.

A second PCR, run for about 6 to 11 cycles, used a sample-barcoded 5' primer plus a J-beta primer mix. In TCRdb, the 5' RACE reads were re-called with MiXCR into one record per CDR3 protein. Among about 800,000 distinct CDR3 sequences, roughly 25% were seen once, and the ten largest hold 3.7%. The length of the CDR3 is 15 residues. Germline CDR1 reads MDHEN; CDR2 reads SYDVKM. V was pared by 5 bases and J by 2 bases, with 4 bases of the junction left unmatched. Isolation yielded PBMCs, at least 6 million per sample, in every case. The same data also contributed to another study, on T cells of mothers and their children. That paper notes: Each mother gave over 8.5 million TCR beta CDR3 reads; each child, a few million.

The chain recombines TRBV28 with TRBJ2-1; TRBD1 matches 9 bases. The receptor was isolated from a boy aged 5-17 years in good health. The sequencing sample was made of blood. For the CDR3, the DNA is TGTGCCAGCAGTCTCGGGACAGGGACCTACAATGAGCAGTTCTTC. Protein product: CASSLGTGTYNEQFF.